A selection of T cell receptor beta chains follows, all from one sample in a study of graft-versus-host responses after intestinal transplantation. The protocol was immunoSEQ multiplex PCR, while the TCRdb copy is restricted to in-frame clones and leaves out a portion. Of about 63,000 clones in the sample, around 90% were seen once. The sample was ileum tissue, taken about 350 days after transplant. Receptors originate from a human patient who received an intestinal transplant, so some T cells may come from the graft donor. CDR3s leave out the opening cysteine and the closing phenylalanine or tryptophan.

V gene	J gene	CDR3 protein
TRBV6-5	TRBJ2-1	ATRTSGRYNEQF
TRBV4-1	TRBJ2-6	ASSQTQGAIPGANVLT
TRBV19	TRBJ1-5	ASRHTGSNQPQH
TRBV18	TRBJ1-3	ASSPQQGSSSGNTIY
TRBV6-5	TRBJ1-2	ATEDLEDYGYT
TRBV6-1	TRBJ2-1	ASSLVRSSYNEQF
TRBV18	TRBJ1-5	ASSPPGTGGLSNQPQH
TRBV10-3	TRBJ2-4	AISDRPQARDIQY
TRBV11-3	TRBJ1-1	ASSSSPSTEAF
TRBV11-2	TRBJ2-7	ASSLVSAPKLYEQY
TRBV11-3	TRBJ1-1	ASSSGQGNTEAF
TRBV4-1	TRBJ1-2	ASSQDRAGGHGYT
TRBV11-2	NA	ASSAGSSYEQY
TRBV7-8	TRBJ2-5	ASSPKWRQETQY
TRBV7-6	TRBJ2-3	ASSLSPLLAGDANTQY
TRBV6-1	TRBJ1-2	ASRTGGIYGYT
TRBV4-1	TRBJ2-1	ASSSVSGAYNEQF
TRBV4-1	TRBJ2-5	ASSPWTGQQETQY
TRBV5-5	TRBJ2-6	ASSLMGPGANVLT
TRBV5-1	TRBJ2-7	ASSSLREQY
TRBV4-1	TRBJ1-1	ASSQDRAANTEAF
TRBV6-6	TRBJ2-7	ASSYAPSGNYEQY
TRBV7-2	TRBJ2-7	ASTGRGHEQY
TRBV2	TRBJ2-2	ASSQGKGTGELF
TRBV4-1	TRBJ2-7	ASSHRLADDYEQY
TRBV27	NA	ASRNLSYEQY
TRBV15	TRBJ1-4	ATSRAGGANEKLF
TRBV2	TRBJ2-7	ASSDPGQPSYEQY
TRBV21-1	TRBJ2-7	ASSKEAAGQGKGYEQY
TRBV13	TRBJ2-3	ASRVNRATDTQY
TRBV27	TRBJ2-7	ASSWGLAGDEQY
TRBV29-1	TRBJ1-2	SAVDRANYGYT
TRBV4-1	TRBJ2-1	ASSLRVADEQF
TRBV6-5	TRBJ1-1	ASSDLPLRTEAF
TRBV4-1	TRBJ2-1	ASSRWGNEQF
TRBV25-1	TRBJ1-1	ASSEWGQGDTEAF
TRBV7-9	TRBJ2-7	ASRREGDPTLKKQY
TRBV12-2	TRBJ1-5	ASRPKECGTQPQH
TRBV5-4	TRBJ1-1	ASSYGRVDEAF
TRBV6-1	TRBJ2-7	ASKLAGDYEQY
TRBV30	TRBJ2-1	AWSGYNEQF
TRBV4-1	TRBJ2-5	ASSPNTGEETQY
TRBV29-1	TRBJ2-5	SVEDLGGGETQY
TRBV10-1	TRBJ2-2	ASSETGDHTGELF
TRBV6-5	TRBJ1-5	ASSPDRLGPQH
TRBV4-1	TRBJ2-1	ASSAPKTGQNNEQF
TRBV4-1	TRBJ2-7	ASSQEKYEQY